This TCR beta chain was recorded in a study of shared clonotypes between healthy human individuals. The study's findings and limits: Only a few donors were included, so the genetic and exposure-history diversity represented was limited. Clonotypes shared by all four donors outscored non-shared clonotypes in generation probability.

Clones were sequenced by immunoSEQ multiplex PCR, and TCRdb holds only the in-frame ones, with some missing. The table includes 2 million or so clones, about 95% detected once. As to this clone: Its antigen is still unknown.

The naive CD8 fraction comprised CD45RO-negative cells positively selected for CCR7 and excluded terminally differentiated effector memory CD45RA+ cells. V was clipped by 3 bases and J by 5 bases; unmatched bases: 9. The length of the CDR3 is 15 residues. Germline V gene lookup returns CDR1 SGHAT and CDR2 FQNNGV. The TCR originated in a man between 18 and 35 years old in good health. Material for sequencing was naive CD8+ T cells sorted from blood. The chain has TRBV11-2 and TRBJ2-5, with TRBD2 matching over 7 bases. The DNA for the CDR3 is TGTGCCAGCAGCTTTAGCCGGGACTACTTGGAGACCCAGTACTTC. Protein: CASSFSRDYLETQYF.